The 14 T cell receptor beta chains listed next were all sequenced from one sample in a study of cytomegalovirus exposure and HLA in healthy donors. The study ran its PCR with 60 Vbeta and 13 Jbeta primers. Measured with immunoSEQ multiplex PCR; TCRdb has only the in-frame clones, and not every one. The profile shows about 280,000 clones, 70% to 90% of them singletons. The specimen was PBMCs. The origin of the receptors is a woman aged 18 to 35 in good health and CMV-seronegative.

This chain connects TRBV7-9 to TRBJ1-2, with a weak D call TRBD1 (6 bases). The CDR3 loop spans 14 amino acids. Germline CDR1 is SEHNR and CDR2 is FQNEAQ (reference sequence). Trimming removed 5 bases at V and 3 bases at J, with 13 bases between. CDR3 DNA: TGTGCCAGCAGCCTAGTCGGGACATACTATGGCTACACCTTC. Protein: CASSLVGTYYGYTF.

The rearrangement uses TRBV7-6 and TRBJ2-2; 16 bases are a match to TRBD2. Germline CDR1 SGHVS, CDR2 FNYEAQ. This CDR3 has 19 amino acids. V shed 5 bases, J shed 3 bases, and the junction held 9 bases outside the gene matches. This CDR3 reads CASSPGLAGGPSYTGELFF. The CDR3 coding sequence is TGTGCCAGCAGCCCGGGACTAGCGGGGGGGCCTTCGTACACCGGGGAGCTGTTTTTT. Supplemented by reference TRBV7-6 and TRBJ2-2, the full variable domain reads GAGVSQSPRYKVTKRGQDVALRCDPISGHVSLYWYRQALGQGPEFLTYFNYEAQQDKSGLPNDRFSAERPEGSISTLTIQRTEQRDSAMYRCASSPGLAGGPSYTGELFFGEGSRLTVL.

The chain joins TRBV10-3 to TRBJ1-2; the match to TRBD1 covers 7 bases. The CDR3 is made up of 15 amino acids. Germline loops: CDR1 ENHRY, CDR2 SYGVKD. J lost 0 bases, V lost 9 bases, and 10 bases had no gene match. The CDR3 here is CAIAGQTIANYGYTF. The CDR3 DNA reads TGTGCCATTGCGGGACAGACTATAGCTAACTATGGCTACACCTTC.

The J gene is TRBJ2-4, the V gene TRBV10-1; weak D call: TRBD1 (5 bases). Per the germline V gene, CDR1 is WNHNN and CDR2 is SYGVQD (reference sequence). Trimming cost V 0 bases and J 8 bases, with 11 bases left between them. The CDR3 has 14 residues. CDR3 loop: CASSESGQQDIQYF. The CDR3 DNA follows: TGCGCCAGCAGTGAGTCTGGACAACAAGACATTCAGTACTTC.

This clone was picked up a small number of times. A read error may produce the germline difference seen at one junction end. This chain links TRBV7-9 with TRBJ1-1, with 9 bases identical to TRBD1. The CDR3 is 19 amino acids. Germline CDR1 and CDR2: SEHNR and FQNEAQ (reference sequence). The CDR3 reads CSSSSGTGTRKEWATEAFF. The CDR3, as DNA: TGTTCCAGCAGCTCCGGGACAGGGACTCGTAAGGAGTGGGCCACTGAAGCTTTCTTT.

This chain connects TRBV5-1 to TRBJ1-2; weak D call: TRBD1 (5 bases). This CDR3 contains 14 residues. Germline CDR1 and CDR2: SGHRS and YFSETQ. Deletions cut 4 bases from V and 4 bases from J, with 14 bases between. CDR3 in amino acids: CASSAGGGGYGYTF. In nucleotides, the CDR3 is TGCGCCAGCAGCGCTGGTGGGGGAGGCTATGGCTACACCTTC.

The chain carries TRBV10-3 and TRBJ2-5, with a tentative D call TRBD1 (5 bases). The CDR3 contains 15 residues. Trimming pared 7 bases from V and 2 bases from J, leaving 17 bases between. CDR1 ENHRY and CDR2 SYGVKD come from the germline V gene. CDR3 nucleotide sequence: TGTGCCATCAAAGACAGAAACTTAAGACAAGAGACCCAGTACTTC. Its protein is CAIKDRNLRQETQYF.

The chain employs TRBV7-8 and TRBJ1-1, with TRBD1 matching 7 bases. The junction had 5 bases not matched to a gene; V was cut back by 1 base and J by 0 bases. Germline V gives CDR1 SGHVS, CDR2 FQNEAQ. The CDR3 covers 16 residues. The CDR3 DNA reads TGTGCCAGCAGCTTAGAAGGGGGCAGGTTGAACACTGAAGCTTTCTTT. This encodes CASSLEGGRLNTEAFF.

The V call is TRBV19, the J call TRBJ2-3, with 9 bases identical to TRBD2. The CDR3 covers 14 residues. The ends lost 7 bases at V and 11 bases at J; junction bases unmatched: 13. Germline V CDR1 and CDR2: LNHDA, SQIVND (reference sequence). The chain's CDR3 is CASTPSGGPGGQYF. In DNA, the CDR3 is TGTGCCAGTACCCCCAGCGGGGGGCCCGGGGGGCAGTATTTT.

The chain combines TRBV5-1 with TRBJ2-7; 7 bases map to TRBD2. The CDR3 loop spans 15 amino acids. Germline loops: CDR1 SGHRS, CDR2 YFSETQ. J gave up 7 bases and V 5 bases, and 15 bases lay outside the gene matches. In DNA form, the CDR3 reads TGCGCCAGCAGTCCCACTAGCGCGTCCATGGATGAGCAGTACTTC. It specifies CASSPTSASMDEQYF.

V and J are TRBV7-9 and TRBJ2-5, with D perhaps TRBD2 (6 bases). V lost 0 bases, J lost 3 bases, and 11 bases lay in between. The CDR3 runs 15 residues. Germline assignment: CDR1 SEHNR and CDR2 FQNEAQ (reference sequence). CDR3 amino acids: CASSLAVAAKETQYF. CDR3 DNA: TGTGCCAGCAGCTTAGCAGTAGCGGCCAAAGAGACCCAGTACTTC.

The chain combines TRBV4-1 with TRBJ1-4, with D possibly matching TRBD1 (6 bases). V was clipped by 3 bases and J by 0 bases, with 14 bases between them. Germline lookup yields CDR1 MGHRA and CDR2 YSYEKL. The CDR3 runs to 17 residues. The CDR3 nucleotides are TGCGCCAGCAGCCATTCAGGGGAGCCTGCAACTAATGAAAAACTGTTTTTT. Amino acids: CASSHSGEPATNEKLFF.

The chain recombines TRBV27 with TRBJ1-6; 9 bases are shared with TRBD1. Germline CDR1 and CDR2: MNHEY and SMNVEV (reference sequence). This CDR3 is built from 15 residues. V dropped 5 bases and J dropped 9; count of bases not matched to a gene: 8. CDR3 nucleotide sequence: TGTGCCAGCAGTGAACAGGGGGCTTTGGGTTCACCCCTCCACTTT. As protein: CASSEQGALGSPLHF.

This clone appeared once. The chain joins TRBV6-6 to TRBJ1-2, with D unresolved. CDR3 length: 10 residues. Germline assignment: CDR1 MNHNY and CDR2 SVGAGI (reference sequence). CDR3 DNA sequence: TGTTACGCGGGATACTATGGCTACACCTTC. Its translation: CYAGYYGYTF.